The present TCR beta chain was sequenced within a study of monozygotic twins with inflammatory bowel disease. Note on this clonotype: Its matching antigen is unknown.

Each CDR3 protein gets one entry in TCRdb, which reprocessed the 5' RACE reads and gives no DNA. Here the sample table reports some 200,000 distinct CDR3 sequences. Whole-study findings and limits: Subtypes among T cells remained indistinguishable.

This CDR3 region has 14 residues. Germline lookup yields CDR1 LGHDT and CDR2 YNNKEL (reference sequence). The specimen was blood. The rearrangement joins TRBV3-1 to TRBJ1-1; there is no DNA to check the TCRdb D call of TRBD1. The sequence was obtained from a human donor with ulcerative colitis or Crohn's disease, or a healthy co-twin of an affected twin (not recorded which). The CDR3 reads CASSLPPYTGGAFF.